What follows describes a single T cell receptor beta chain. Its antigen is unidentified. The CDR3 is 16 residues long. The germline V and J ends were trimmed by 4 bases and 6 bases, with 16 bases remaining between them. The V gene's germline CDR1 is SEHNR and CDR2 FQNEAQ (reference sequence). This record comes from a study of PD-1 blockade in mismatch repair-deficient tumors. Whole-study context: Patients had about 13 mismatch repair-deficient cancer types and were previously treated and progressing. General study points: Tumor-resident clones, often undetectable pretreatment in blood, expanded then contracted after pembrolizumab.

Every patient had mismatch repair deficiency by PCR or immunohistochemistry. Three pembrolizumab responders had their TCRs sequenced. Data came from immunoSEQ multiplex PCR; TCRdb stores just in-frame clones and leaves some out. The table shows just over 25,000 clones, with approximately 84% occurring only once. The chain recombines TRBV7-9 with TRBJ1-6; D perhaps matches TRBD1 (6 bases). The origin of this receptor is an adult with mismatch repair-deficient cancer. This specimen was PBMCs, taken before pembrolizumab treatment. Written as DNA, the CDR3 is TGTGCCAGCAGCTCTGGGGGGGCTATTACTAATTCACCCCTCCACTTT. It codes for CASSSGGAITNSPLHF.